This entry concerns a single T cell receptor (beta chain). Libraries were prepared by immunoSEQ multiplex PCR; TCRdb keeps only in-frame clonotypes and omits some of them. The table has 60,000 to 85,000 clones, 95% to 97% seen once. The record originates from a study of technical replicates of blood from several donors. The CDR3 loop spans 14 amino acids. CDR1 and CDR2 from the germline V gene are SEHNR and FQNEAQ (reference sequence). The V end lost 4 bases, the J end lost 2 bases, and 10 bases lay between the germline ends. The source material was T cells isolated from PBMCs. This receptor was taken from a human donor in good health. The V gene is TRBV7-9, the J gene TRBJ2-3, with D possibly TRBD2 on 6 matching bases. The chain's CDR3 is CASSSGGLTDTQYF. In DNA, the CDR3 is TGTGCCAGCAGCTCCGGGGGACTCACAGATACGCAGTATTTT.